This TCR beta chain derives from a study of monozygotic twins with inflammatory bowel disease. Notes on this clonotype: What it recognizes is unknown.

Broader study findings: Possibly reflecting limited power, no difference in repertoire similarity was found between concordant and discordant twins. IBD patients displayed reduced TCRbeta diversity (inverse Simpson) when set against healthy co-twins.

The CDR3 is 14 amino acids. Germline V gene data show CDR1 as SEHNR and CDR2 as FQNEAQ (reference sequence). TCRdb reanalyzed the 5' RACE reads and collapses them to one entry per CDR3 protein, without DNA. The sample data list about 43,000 distinct CDR3 sequences. Sequenced input: blood. The receptor was derived from a human donor with ulcerative colitis or Crohn's disease, or a healthy co-twin of an affected twin (not recorded which). The chain links TRBV7-9 to TRBJ1-2; TCRdb's D call, TRBD1, is unchecked because there is no DNA. The CDR3: CASSARTELHGYTF.